This note documents a single T cell receptor (beta chain) sequence. The data are from a study of blood T cell repertoires in COVID-19. TCRdb keeps only in-frame clones here, not all; method: immunoSEQ multiplex PCR. The sample has 200,000 to 250,000 clones, 70% to 90% seen once. This TCR came from a man younger than 45 who had recovered from COVID-19. The sequenced sample consisted of PBMCs or T cells enriched from blood (not recorded which).

This CDR3 is CASSERQGADEQYF. In DNA, the CDR3 is TGCGCCAGCAGTGAGAGACAGGGGGCTGACGAGCAGTACTTC. The chain joins TRBV10-1 to TRBJ2-7; 10 positions match TRBD1. Germline V gene sequence: CDR1 WNHNN, CDR2 SYGVQD (reference sequence). V was clipped by 2 bases and J by 5 bases; unmatched bases: 3. The CDR3 covers 14 residues.